The 31 T cell receptor beta chains below come from one sample, sequenced in a study of OX40 agonist ivuxolimab in advanced cancers. Measured with immunoSEQ multiplex PCR; TCRdb has only the in-frame clones, and not every one. Of about 35,000 clones detected, roughly 80% appear once; the ten largest clones hold about 14%. Sequenced here: CD4+ or CD8+ T cells sorted from blood, sampled in a trial of the OX40 agonist ivuxolimab. Receptor source: an adult with an advanced solid tumor such as melanoma, head and neck, liver or kidney cancer.

This sequence joins TRBV12-5 and TRBJ2-1; D may be TRBD1 (5 bases). Germline CDR1 is LGHNT and CDR2 is FRNRAP. V gave up 0 bases and J gave up 2 bases, with 11 bases separating them. The CDR3 is 16 amino acids. The CDR3: CASGLVGQGPYNEQFF. The CDR3 nucleotides are TGTGCTAGTGGTTTGGTGGGCCAGGGTCCCTACAATGAGCAGTTCTTC.

V and J are TRBV2 and TRBJ2-3; 9 nucleotides agree with TRBD2. Germline V gene sequence: CDR1 SNHLY, CDR2 FYNNEI. The CDR3 sequence is 16 residues long. Trimming removed 7 bases from V and 6 bases from J; junction bases left unmatched: 14. CDR3 amino acids: CASIGGGRARMDTQYF. The CDR3 DNA reads TGTGCCAGCATAGGTGGCGGGAGGGCCAGGATGGATACGCAGTATTTT.

The V gene is TRBV30, the J gene TRBJ1-3; TRBD1 aligns across 9 bases. The CDR3 extends over 15 amino acids. Germline CDR1 GTSNPN, CDR2 SVGIG (reference sequence). The V and J ends lost 4 bases and 2 bases, in that order; junction bases with no gene match: 6. The CDR3 DNA is TGTGCCTGGACTCGGACAGGGGAGGCTGGAAACACCATATATTTT. Translating gives CAWTRTGEAGNTIYF.

The V and J genes are TRBV6-6 and TRBJ2-7; D is ambiguous. Germline V lookup: CDR1 MNHNY, CDR2 SVGAGI (reference sequence). This CDR3 is 12 amino acids long. The V end lost 0 bases, the J end lost 3 bases, and 3 bases lay between the germline ends. The CDR3 protein is CASSYSSYEQYF. The CDR3 bases are TGTGCCAGCAGTTACTCGAGCTACGAGCAGTACTTC.

The chain recombines TRBV11-2 with TRBJ2-1; a weak D match, TRBD2 (7 bases). The germline gives CDR1 SGHAT, CDR2 FQNNGV. This CDR3 contains 14 residues. With 0 bases removed from V and 8 bases from J, the gap between germline ends came to 11 bases. As DNA, the CDR3 is TGTGCCAGCAGCTTAGAGGGGGGGCATTATGAGCAGTTCTTC. It codes for CASSLEGGHYEQFF.

This clone is a singleton in its sample. The chain has TRBV19 and TRBJ2-1; unclear D gene. The CDR3 sequence is 13 residues long. V lost 0 bases, J lost 9 bases, and 9 bases lay in between. Germline loops: CDR1 LNHDA, CDR2 SQIVND (reference sequence). The CDR3 is CASSIDDDGEQFF. In DNA form, the CDR3 reads TGTGCCAGTAGTATAGATGACGACGGTGAGCAGTTCTTC.

With regard to this clone: Other DNA sequences in this specimen translate into the identical CDR3. The J gene is TRBJ1-5, the V gene TRBV7-2; D remains unclear. The CDR3 totals 13 residues. Trimming removed 3 bases from V and 3 bases from J, with 6 bases in between. Germline-derived CDR1 and CDR2 are SGHTA and FQGNSA. CDR3: CASSLGPNQPQHF. The CDR3 nucleotides are TGTGCCAGCAGCTTGGGCCCCAATCAGCCCCAGCATTTT.

V is TRBV9 and J is TRBJ2-5, with 8 positions matching TRBD2. CDR1 is SGDLS, CDR2 YYNGEE, per germline. V was clipped by 2 bases and J by 4 bases; unmatched bases: 4. The CDR3 is 14 amino acids. In DNA form, the CDR3 reads TGTGCCAGCAGCGTGGGACTAGAGGGAGAGACCCAGTACTTC. The encoded protein is CASSVGLEGETQYF.

V gene TRBV2 combines with J gene TRBJ2-3; TRBD1 aligns across 10 bases. V trimming: 8 bases; J trimming: 4 bases; junction bases outside the gene matches: 9. The V gene's germline CDR1 is SNHLY and CDR2 FYNNEI. The CDR3 contains 15 residues. The CDR3 DNA follows: TGTGCCAGCGGTTACCGGGACAGGGGTGCAGATACGCAGTATTTT. Translation: CASGYRDRGADTQYF.

V is TRBV20-1 and J is TRBJ1-2; D gene uncertain. The CDR3 runs to 10 residues. Trimming cost V 0 bases and J 8 bases, with 4 bases left between them. CDR1 is DFQATT, CDR2 SNEGSKA, per germline (reference sequence). The CDR3 protein is CSAREGGYTF. The DNA for the CDR3 is TGCAGTGCTAGAGAGGGGGGCTACACCTTC.

This clone was recorded once. As DNA, the CDR3 is TGCAGCGTTGAAAGGGGTACCAATGAGCAGTTCTTC. Protein: CSVERGTNEQFF. This sequence joins TRBV29-1 and TRBJ2-1; possible D gene TRBD1, 5 bases. This CDR3 has 12 amino acids. CDR1 and CDR2 from the germline V gene are SQVTM and ANQGSEA. The V end was cut by 2 bases, the J end by 6 bases, with 8 bases between.

This sequence joins TRBV7-9 and TRBJ1-6, with D maybe TRBD1 (5 bases). The V gene's germline CDR1 is SEHNR and CDR2 FQNEAQ (reference sequence). The germline V and J ends were trimmed by 5 bases and 5 bases, with 16 bases remaining between them. This CDR3 is 16 amino acids long. CDR3 nucleotide sequence: TGTGCCAGCAGCAAAACGGGGGATTATGATAATTCACCCCTCCACTTT. Protein product: CASSKTGDYDNSPLHF. Full variable domain (remainder filled in from reference TRBV7-9 and TRBJ1-6): DTGVSQNPRHKITKRGQNVTFRCDPISEHNRLYWYRQTLGQGPEFLTYFQNEAQLEKSRLLSDRFSAERPKGSFSTLEIQRTEQGDSAMYLCASSKTGDYDNSPLHFGNGTRLTVT.

This clone has a single count. This chain connects TRBV5-4 to TRBJ2-1; D remains unclear. Trimming took off 4 bases at V and 4 bases at J, with 3 bases between the two ends. The CDR3 is 11 amino acids. The germline gives CDR1 SGHNT, CDR2 YYREEE (reference sequence). The CDR3 DNA is TGTGCCAGCAGCCAGTACAATGAGCAGTTCTTC. This encodes CASSQYNEQFF.

V gene TRBV4-1 combines with J gene TRBJ2-5; 8 bases line up with TRBD2. V shed 4 bases and J 0 bases; nucleotides not matched to a gene: 13. From germline, CDR1 is MGHRA and CDR2 YSYEKL. The CDR3 totals 18 residues. In DNA, the CDR3 is TGCGCCAGCAGCCTCCTCGAGGTTTTAGCGGGGAACCAAGAGACCCAGTACTTC. It translates to CASSLLEVLAGNQETQYF.

The rearrangement uses TRBV5-6 and TRBJ2-5; possibly TRBD1 for D (5 bases). Per the germline V gene, CDR1 is SGHDT and CDR2 is YYEEEE. The V and J ends lost 7 bases and 3 bases respectively, with 16 bases between them. CDR3 length: 14 residues. In DNA form, the CDR3 reads TGTGCCAGCCGGCTTAGGGGCGGAGAAGAGACCCAGTACTTC. It yields the protein CASRLRGGEETQYF.

The rearrangement uses TRBV2 and TRBJ2-5; D possibly uses TRBD1 or TRBD2 (6 bases each). V was shortened by 4 bases and J by 2 bases, with 14 bases between the two germline ends. CDR3 size: 15 residues. Germline V gives CDR1 SNHLY, CDR2 FYNNEI. CDR3 protein: CASSGGKGGQETQYF. The CDR3 nucleotides are TGTGCCAGCAGTGGGGGGAAGGGGGGACAAGAGACCCAGTACTTC.

The chain employs TRBV7-8 and TRBJ2-1, with TRBD2 matching 8 bases. This CDR3 is built from 16 residues. Unmatched junction bases numbered 10, after V lost 1 base and J lost 8 bases. CDR1 is SGHVS, CDR2 FQNEAQ, per germline. As DNA, the CDR3 is TGTGCCAGCAGCTTAGGTGTGGCGGGGGGAGGTGATGAGCAGTTCTTC. Protein sequence: CASSLGVAGGGDEQFF.

This clone occurred once. The chain is built from TRBV10-3 and TRBJ2-5, with D hard to call. The tail of the sequence fits TRBJ2-7 better, so the J call may be wrong. CDR3 length: 11 amino acids. Germline loops: CDR1 ENHRY, CDR2 SYGVKD. CDR3 region: CAISGHYEQYF. For the CDR3, the DNA is TGTGCCATCAGTGGTCACTACGAGCAGTACTTC.

The rearrangement uses TRBV19 and TRBJ2-5; 7 bases align to TRBD1. The end of the DNA aligns better with TRBJ2-7, so the J call may be wrong. The germline V gene encodes CDR1 LNHDA and CDR2 SQIVND (reference sequence). The length of the CDR3 is 14 residues. The CDR3 nucleotides are TGTGCCAGTAGTATGACAGGGAGCTCCTACGAGCAGTACTTC. Translation gives CASSMTGSSYEQYF.

The chain combines TRBV19 with TRBJ1-6, with TRBD1 matching over 8 bases. J was trimmed by 7 bases and V by 5 bases; bases with no gene match: 10. Germline lookup yields CDR1 LNHDA and CDR2 SQIVND (reference sequence). This CDR3 is 16 amino acids long. DNA for the CDR3: TGTGCCAGTAGTTCCTTTTCCGGGGACAGGAATTCACCCCTCCACTTT. This gives the protein CASSSFSGDRNSPLHF. The variable domain in full, with the rest retrieved from reference TRBV19 and TRBJ1-6, is DGGITQSPKYLFRKEGQNVTLSCEQNLNHDAMYWYRQDPGQGLRLIYYSQIVNDFQKGDIAEGYSVSREKKESFPLTVTSAQKNPTAFYLCASSSFSGDRNSPLHFGNGTRLTVT.

The V and J genes are TRBV5-4 and TRBJ1-1, with D tentatively TRBD1 (5 bases). The V gene's germline CDR1 is SGHNT and CDR2 YYREEE (reference sequence). This CDR3 has 15 amino acids. With 1 base removed from V and 8 bases from J, the gap between germline ends came to 18 bases. CDR3 sequence reads: CASSLSAAGKGEAFF. The CDR3 DNA sequence: TGTGCCAGCAGCTTGTCGGCGGCCGGTAAGGGGGAAGCTTTCTTT.

The rearrangement links TRBV7-3 to TRBJ2-1; 13 bases are a match to TRBD2. This CDR3 region has 15 residues. Looked up from germline, CDR1 is SGHTA and CDR2 is FQGTGA. J lost 9 bases, V lost 3 bases, and 5 bases had no gene match. CDR3 amino acids: CASSFTSGGAGEQFF. For the CDR3, the DNA is TGTGCCAGCAGCTTTACTAGCGGGGGGGCCGGTGAGCAGTTCTTC.

About this clone: The same CDR3 also results from other DNA sequences found in this sample. The chain links TRBV7-9 to TRBJ2-6; D is ambiguous. This CDR3 has 14 amino acids. V lost 1 base, J lost 4 bases, and 5 bases lay in between. The germline CDR1 and CDR2 sequences are SEHNR and FQNEAQ (reference sequence). This chain's CDR3 is CASSLGQGANVLTF. The CDR3 nucleotides read TGTGCCAGCAGCTTAGGGCAGGGGGCCAACGTCCTGACTTTC.

The V gene is TRBV29-1, the J gene TRBJ1-2; maybe TRBD1 (6 bases). V was shortened by 1 base and J by 7 bases, with 10 bases between the two germline ends. The CDR3 sequence is 12 residues long. Looked up from germline, CDR1 is SQVTM and CDR2 is ANQGSEA. CDR3 sequence (DNA): TGCAGCGTTGAAGCCAACAGGGCTGGCTACACCTTC. Residues: CSVEANRAGYTF.

For this clone: This specimen includes other DNA sequences encoding the same CDR3. This chain joins TRBV9 and TRBJ1-5; 7 nucleotides line up with TRBD1. CDR1 is SGDLS and CDR2 is YYNGEE in the germline V gene. The CDR3 is 15 residues long. With V trimmed by 0 bases and J by 7 bases, 7 bases remained unmatched. The CDR3 DNA reads TGTGCCAGCAGCGTAGGTGAGGGGGCGGGGCAGCCCCAGCATTTT. This sequence encodes CASSVGEGAGQPQHF.

The chain has TRBV10-3 and TRBJ1-2; 7 bases are a match to TRBD1. V lost 6 bases and J lost 5; bases outside the gene matches: 9. Germline CDR1 reads ENHRY; CDR2 reads SYGVKD. The CDR3 has 14 amino acids. The CDR3 here is CAIRDDRERYGYTF. In nucleotides, the CDR3 is TGTGCCATCAGGGACGACAGGGAGAGGTATGGCTACACCTTC.

The V gene is TRBV5-5, the J gene TRBJ1-5; D unresolved. The V end was cut by 4 bases, the J end by 2 bases, with 10 bases between. This CDR3 region has 14 residues. Germline V gene sequence: CDR1 SGHKS, CDR2 YYEKEE (reference sequence). The CDR3 spells CASSRTVGNQPQHF. The CDR3 region has the DNA TGTGCCAGCAGCCGTACAGTGGGCAATCAGCCCCAGCATTTT.

This clone was observed once. V gene TRBV20-1 combines with J gene TRBJ2-7; D ambiguous. The germline CDR1 and CDR2 sequences are DFQATT and SNEGSKA (reference sequence). The CDR3 spans 11 residues. The CDR3 spells CRSAEVDEQYF. The CDR3 region has the DNA TGCAGGTCGGCGGAAGTCGACGAGCAGTACTTC.

V usage is TRBV29-1 and J usage is TRBJ2-1; TRBD2 is a possible D gene (5 bases). Between the trimmed V and J ends, which lost 5 bases and 2 bases, there was a span of 16 bases. This CDR3 region has 15 residues. Germline V gene data show CDR1 as SQVTM and CDR2 as ANQGSEA. The CDR3 DNA reads TGCAGCGTTCCATCCGGACTGGGGACCTACAATGAGCAGTTCTTC. This encodes CSVPSGLGTYNEQFF.

The chain joins TRBV11-1 to TRBJ2-7; 7 bases agree with TRBD2. V was pared by 5 bases and J by 5 bases, with 9 bases of the junction left unmatched. In germline, CDR1 is SGHAT, CDR2 FQDESV (reference sequence). The CDR3 has 14 amino acids. Written as DNA, the CDR3 is TGTGCCAGCAGCACACGAGAGAGCGGGAACGAGCAGTACTTC. This translates into CASSTRESGNEQYF.

J is TRBJ2-5 and V is TRBV18, with D tentatively TRBD2 (5 bases). Gene TRBJ2-7 matches the end of the DNA better, so the J call may be wrong. Germline lookup yields CDR1 KGHSH and CDR2 LQKENI. The CDR3 is made up of 14 amino acids. As DNA, the CDR3 is TGTGCCAGCTCACCAGGACTCCAATCCTACGAGCAGTACTTC. Its translation: CASSPGLQSYEQYF.